Detailed here is one T cell receptor (beta chain). Its antigen remains unknown. The data are from a study of shared clonotypes between healthy human individuals. Broader study findings: Apart from blood, nothing was sampled; tissue repertoires likely differ.

Profiling relied on immunoSEQ multiplex PCR, and the TCRdb table lists in-frame clones only, not all of them. The sample includes a few million clones, 80% to 95% of them seen just once. Splitting of CD4+ cells produced CD45RA+ naive and CD45RA-negative memory subsets. This CDR3 contains 14 residues. Trimming left V 0 bases short and J 7 bases short, with 11 bases between. CDR1 SGHRS and CDR2 YFSETQ come from the germline V gene. The sequence derives from a man between 18 and 35 years old in good health. Some clones in this sample may be carry-over from other donors' samples. Source material: naive CD4+ T cells from PBMCs. The subset was: CD45RA+ positively selected. The genes are TRBV5-1 and TRBJ2-1; no clear D. CDR3 loop: CASSLDGLSNEQFF. The CDR3 bases are TGCGCCAGCAGCTTGGATGGGCTTTCGAATGAGCAGTTCTTC.